These 32 T cell receptor beta chains were sequenced from one sample in a study of shared clonotypes between healthy human individuals. Using immunoSEQ multiplex PCR, the repertoire was profiled, and TCRdb retains in-frame clones only, with some absent. Seen here are fewer than 3 million clones, 92% observed once, and the top ten hold approximately 0.39%. The specimen was naive CD4+ T cells from PBMCs. Stated subset: CD45RA+ positively selected. These receptors were collected from a man between 18 and 35 years old in good health. Some clones in this sample may be carry-over from other donors' samples.

The J gene is TRBJ2-7, the V gene TRBV28; the match to TRBD2 covers 7 bases. Germline loops: CDR1 MDHEN, CDR2 SYDVKM. Trimming at V came to 6 bases and at J to 6 bases, leaving 8 bases not matched to a gene. The CDR3 is made up of 13 amino acids. CDR3 sequence reads: CASRPGGLFEQYF. DNA for the CDR3: TGTGCCAGCAGGCCGGGGGGTCTGTTCGAGCAGTACTTC.

As regards this clone: Different DNA sequences within this sample yield the same CDR3. This chain links TRBV28 with TRBJ2-1; D gene uncertain. The germline gives CDR1 MDHEN, CDR2 SYDVKM. Trimming took off 1 base at V and 9 bases at J, with 1 base between the two ends. CDR3 length: 10 amino acids. As DNA, the CDR3 is TGTGCCAGCAGTTTATCTGAGCAGTTCTTC. It is translated as CASSLSEQFF.

This clone was observed a few times. This chain links TRBV7-8 with TRBJ2-7; 9 bases agree with TRBD1. CDR1 and CDR2 from the germline V gene are SGHVS and FQNEAQ. The length of the CDR3 is 17 residues. The ends lost 3 bases at V and 0 bases at J; junction bases unmatched: 9. This CDR3 is CASSLQETGGISYEQYF. The CDR3 nucleotides are TGTGCCAGCAGCTTGCAAGAAACAGGGGGCATCTCCTACGAGCAGTACTTC.

Of note for this clone: The sample has other DNA sequences that encode this CDR3 too. This chain connects TRBV18 to TRBJ1-3, with TRBD1 as a possible D gene (5 bases). The CDR3 sequence is 14 residues long. With 3 bases removed from V and 2 bases from J, the gap between germline ends came to 8 bases. Germline V gene sequence: CDR1 KGHSH, CDR2 LQKENI. The CDR3 reads CASSPPGTGNTIYF. CDR3 nucleotide sequence: TGTGCCAGCTCACCCCCAGGGACTGGAAACACCATATATTTT.

The chain uses TRBV5-1 and TRBJ2-5; no reliable D call. The CDR3 has 14 amino acids. With 2 bases removed from V and 5 bases from J, the gap between germline ends came to 13 bases. Germline CDR1 and CDR2: SGHRS and YFSETQ. CDR3 sequence: CASSFISLGETQYF. The CDR3 DNA is TGCGCCAGCAGCTTCATCAGCTTGGGGGAGACCCAGTACTTC. Supplemented by reference TRBV5-1 and TRBJ2-5, the full variable domain reads KAGVTQTPRYLIKTRGQQVTLSCSPISGHRSVSWYQQTPGQGLQFLFEYFSETQRNKGNFPGRFSGRQFSNSRSEMNVSTLELGDSALYLCASSFISLGETQYFGPGTRLLVL.

J is TRBJ2-1 and V is TRBV5-1; D is possibly TRBD1 or TRBD2 (6 bases each). Germline assignment: CDR1 SGHRS and CDR2 YFSETQ. The CDR3 consists of 17 residues. The germline V and J ends were trimmed by 2 bases and 8 bases, with 23 bases remaining between them. The CDR3 DNA reads TGCGCCAGCAGCTTCGGCGGAGGGGGTGACTTAGTCGATGAGCAGTTCTTC. It specifies CASSFGGGGDLVDEQFF.

This clone showed up just once. The V gene is TRBV7-3, the J gene TRBJ2-7, with 7 nucleotides matching TRBD1. Germline V CDR1 and CDR2: SGHTA, FQGTGA. The CDR3 covers 13 residues. V shed 5 bases and J 1 base; nucleotides not matched to a gene: 2. The CDR3 nucleotides read TGTGCCAGCAGCGGGACAGATTCCTACGAGCAGTACTTC. As protein: CASSGTDSYEQYF.

The CDR3 nucleotides read TGCGCCAGCCACGGGGGGGGGAAGGTCTACGAGCAGTACTTC. Protein: CASHGGGKVYEQYF. The chain uses TRBV10-1 and TRBJ2-7, with 8 nucleotides matching TRBD2. The germline CDR1 and CDR2 sequences are WNHNN and SYGVQD (reference sequence). Trimming removed 8 bases from V and 3 bases from J; junction bases left unmatched: 9. The length of the CDR3 is 14 residues.

This chain links TRBV27 with TRBJ1-5, with D possibly TRBD1 on 5 matching bases. Germline V gene lookup returns CDR1 MNHEY and CDR2 SMNVEV (reference sequence). Trimming stripped 2 bases from V and 6 bases from J, with 11 bases between. The CDR3 loop spans 14 amino acids. The CDR3 sequence is CASSLIPGGQPQHF. CDR3 DNA: TGTGCCAGCAGTTTAATTCCGGGGGGTCAGCCCCAGCATTTT.

Turning to this clone: Distinct nucleotide sequences in the sample also encode this CDR3. The chain has TRBV11-2 and TRBJ2-5, with D possibly TRBD1 on 6 matching bases. V shed 5 bases and J shed 1 base, with 8 bases lying between them. CDR1 is SGHAT and CDR2 is FQNNGV in the germline V gene. CDR3 length: 13 amino acids. CDR3: CASSPRGQETQYF. The CDR3 DNA sequence: TGTGCCAGCAGCCCCAGGGGCCAAGAGACCCAGTACTTC.

The chain uses TRBV7-8 and TRBJ2-7; 7 nucleotides match TRBD2. The CDR3 consists of 14 residues. Per germline, CDR1 SGHVS and CDR2 FQNEAQ. The junction had 7 bases not matched to a gene; V was cut back by 1 base and J by 7 bases. The CDR3 bases are TGTGCCAGCAGCTTAGACCTAGCGGCGGCGGAGCAGTACTTC. This gives the protein CASSLDLAAAEQYF. The complete variable domain, with remaining parts taken from reference TRBV7-8 and TRBJ2-7, reads GAGVSQSPRYKVAKRGQDVALRCDPISGHVSLFWYQQALGQGPEFLTYFQNEAQLDKSGLPSDRFFAERPEGSVSTLKIQRTQQEDSAVYLCASSLDLAAAEQYFGPGTRLTVT.

V and J are TRBV7-7 and TRBJ2-5; unclear D gene. Germline V gives CDR1 SSHAT, CDR2 FNYEAQ (reference sequence). V lost 5 bases and J 5 bases, leaving 9 bases between the germline ends. CDR3 length: 12 residues. CDR3 protein: CASSRNLETQYF. For the CDR3, the DNA is TGTGCCAGCAGCCGAAATTTGGAGACCCAGTACTTC.

This chain links TRBV5-6 with TRBJ1-1; no reliable D call. The germline CDR1 and CDR2 sequences are SGHDT and YYEEEE. V shed 4 bases and J shed 4 bases, with 11 bases lying between them. The CDR3 length is 13 residues. The CDR3 DNA is TGTGCCAGCAGCCCTGGGATGGGCACTGAAGCTTTCTTT. Its translation is CASSPGMGTEAFF.

The genes are TRBV7-3 and TRBJ1-1; 9 nucleotides line up with TRBD1. Per the germline V gene, CDR1 is SGHTA and CDR2 is FQGTGA. The CDR3 consists of 15 residues. With 4 bases clipped from V and 4 bases from J, the junction kept 7 bases outside the gene matches. The CDR3 loop reads CASSSRTGAATEAFF. In DNA, the CDR3 is TGTGCCAGCAGCTCACGGACAGGGGCGGCCACTGAAGCTTTCTTT.

The chain recombines TRBV15 with TRBJ1-4; D might be TRBD1 (6 bases). Trimming stripped 3 bases from V and 8 bases from J, with 13 bases between. Germline values: CDR1 LNHNV, CDR2 YYDKDF (reference sequence). CDR3 length: 14 residues. Written as DNA, the CDR3 is TGTGCCACCAGCAGGGGGGACAACGGCGAAAAACTGTTTTTT. As protein: CATSRGDNGEKLFF.

V gene TRBV5-1 combines with J gene TRBJ1-2; D gene uncertain. CDR1 and CDR2 from the germline V gene are SGHRS and YFSETQ. V lost 4 bases and J lost 7, with 14 bases in between. The CDR3 length is 13 residues. CDR3 coding DNA: TGCGCCAGCAGCACCGGGTGGGCAAGTGGCTACACCTTC. The encoded protein is CASSTGWASGYTF.

The chain employs TRBV5-1 and TRBJ2-7, with 10 positions matching TRBD1. CDR1 is SGHRS and CDR2 is YFSETQ in the germline V gene. The J segment lost 2 bases and the V segment lost 3 bases, leaving 8 bases of the junction unmatched. This CDR3 spans 16 amino acids. This chain's CDR3 is CASSSGTGAMTYEQYF. The CDR3, as DNA: TGCGCCAGCAGCTCCGGGACAGGGGCGATGACCTACGAGCAGTACTTC.

The V and J genes are TRBV21-1 and TRBJ2-5. TRBV21-1 corresponds to a pseudogene. This CDR3 region has 14 residues. Here the CDR3 reads CASSKDPSQETQYF. DNA for the CDR3: TGTGCCAGCAGCAAAGACCCTTCTCAAGAGACCCAGTACTTC.

The chain has TRBV4-1 and TRBJ1-3, with 10 bases that match TRBD1. The length of the CDR3 is 15 residues. The J segment lost 2 bases and the V segment lost 8 bases, leaving 6 bases of the junction unmatched. Per the germline V gene, CDR1 is MGHRA and CDR2 is YSYEKL. The CDR3 DNA sequence: TGCGCCAGCGGCAAGGACAGGGGGACTGGAAACACCATATATTTT. It yields the protein CASGKDRGTGNTIYF.

The V call is TRBV9, the J call TRBJ2-1, with 8 bases that match TRBD1. CDR1 SGDLS and CDR2 YYNGEE come from the germline V gene. This CDR3 contains 15 residues. The V gene end was trimmed by 4 bases and the J gene end by 3 bases; junction bases not matched to a gene: 6. For the CDR3, the DNA is TGTGCCAGCAGCCCAACCGGACAGGGCTACAATGAGCAGTTCTTC. Protein product: CASSPTGQGYNEQFF. Complete variable domain (other parts from reference TRBV9 and TRBJ2-1): DSGVTQTPKHLITATGQRVTLRCSPRSGDLSVYWYQQSLDQGLQFLIQYYNGEERAKGNILERFSAQQFPDLHSELNLSSLELGDSALYFCASSPTGQGYNEQFFGPGTRLTVL.

The chain employs TRBV11-2 and TRBJ2-5; the D gene is possibly TRBD2 (7 bases). CDR3 length: 16 amino acids. Trimming cost V 5 bases and J 5 bases, with 21 bases left between them. Germline CDR1 and CDR2: SGHAT and FQNNGV. CDR3 DNA: TGTGCCAGCAGCCCCTTTGCGGGGGCAATAGGGGAGACCCAGTACTTC. Translation: CASSPFAGAIGETQYF.

This clone was observed a single time. The chain carries TRBV9 and TRBJ2-1; weak D call: TRBD2 (6 bases). V was cut by 3 bases and J by 4 bases, with 17 bases left in between. CDR3 length: 16 residues. Germline V gene data show CDR1 as SGDLS and CDR2 as YYNGEE. CDR3 amino acids: CASSASTSLVYNEQFF. CDR3 coding DNA: TGTGCCAGCAGCGCATCAACTAGCCTCGTTTACAATGAGCAGTTCTTC.

The chain couples TRBV7-8 to TRBJ1-3, with D unresolved. This CDR3 comprises 17 residues. The V end was cut by 5 bases, the J end by 1 base, with 18 bases between. Germline V gene sequence: CDR1 SGHVS, CDR2 FQNEAQ. This chain's CDR3 is CASSRPLEFLSGNTIYF. The DNA for the CDR3 is TGTGCCAGCAGCCGCCCTCTGGAGTTCCTTTCTGGAAACACCATATATTTT.

The chain combines TRBV20-1 with TRBJ1-2; D unresolved. The V end was cut by 6 bases, the J end by 14 bases, with 16 bases between. This CDR3 is 10 amino acids long. Per germline, CDR1 DFQATT and CDR2 SNEGSKA (reference sequence). The chain's CDR3 is CSAEAVAPTF. The CDR3 coding sequence is TGCAGTGCAGAAGCAGTGGCCCCGACCTTC.

V is TRBV28 and J is TRBJ1-2; D unresolved. Germline V gene data show CDR1 as MDHEN and CDR2 as SYDVKM. CDR3 size: 13 residues. The germline V and J ends were trimmed by 3 bases and 8 bases, with 13 bases remaining between them. The CDR3 region is CASSFPSTGGYTF. CDR3 DNA sequence: TGTGCCAGCAGTTTTCCCTCCACCGGAGGCTACACCTTC.

The V call is TRBV7-9, the J call TRBJ2-1; TRBD2 aligns across 12 bases. Germline V gene data show CDR1 as SEHNR and CDR2 as FQNEAQ (reference sequence). CDR3 length equals 19 residues. V gave up 5 bases and J gave up 1 base; unmatched junction bases: 12. CDR3 in DNA: TGTGCCAGCAGCCCAACAGGACTAGCGGGACTGTCATCCTACAATGAGCAGTTCTTC. Translating it yields CASSPTGLAGLSSYNEQFF.

This chain joins TRBV15 and TRBJ2-1; tentatively, D is TRBD2 (6 bases). Per germline, CDR1 LNHNV and CDR2 YYDKDF (reference sequence). V lost 5 bases and J 6 bases, leaving 14 bases between the germline ends. The CDR3 covers 14 residues. The CDR3 protein is CATSESIGGNEQFF. DNA for the CDR3: TGTGCCACCAGCGAGAGTATCGGGGGCAATGAGCAGTTCTTC.

The chain recombines TRBV18 with TRBJ1-2, with a weak D call TRBD1 (6 bases). The CDR3 spans 15 residues. Trimming removed 3 bases from V and 0 bases from J, with 11 bases in between. Looked up from germline, CDR1 is KGHSH and CDR2 is LQKENI. The CDR3 sequence: CASSPGQRANYGYTF. The CDR3 DNA reads TGTGCCAGCTCACCCGGACAGAGAGCTAACTATGGCTACACCTTC.

This rearrangement joins TRBV30 to TRBJ2-5; D possibly corresponds to TRBD1 (5 bases). The V gene lost 2 bases and the J gene lost 5 bases, with 15 bases spanning the gap. The length of the CDR3 is 14 residues. Germline CDR1 is GTSNPN and CDR2 is SVGIG (reference sequence). The CDR3 loop reads CAWSSTSWGETQYF. CDR3 sequence (DNA): TGTGCCTGGAGTTCGACTTCCTGGGGCGAGACCCAGTACTTC.

This clone was detected once. The rearrangement joins TRBV7-9 to TRBJ2-5; D not certain. The CDR3 contains 14 residues. Between the trimmed V and J ends, which lost 3 bases and 1 base, there was a span of 9 bases. Germline CDR1 reads SEHNR; CDR2 reads FQNEAQ (reference sequence). CDR3 protein: CASSFLSSQETQYF. The CDR3 DNA sequence: TGTGCCAGCAGCTTCTTGAGCAGCCAAGAGACCCAGTACTTC.

The CDR3: CASSDDRAIKPQHF. The CDR3 DNA follows: TGTGCCAGCAGTGATGACCGAGCAATCAAACCCCAGCATTTT. V is TRBV2 and J is TRBJ1-5; no reliable D call. The V gene lost 3 bases and the J gene lost 10 bases, with 16 bases spanning the gap. The CDR3 has 14 residues. The V gene's germline CDR1 is SNHLY and CDR2 FYNNEI.

With respect to this clone: Different DNA sequences within this sample yield the same CDR3. The CDR3 nucleotides read TGTGCCAGCTCACCACCGGGACTAGCGGACTACAATGAGCAGTTCTTC. Its protein product is CASSPPGLADYNEQFF. The V gene is TRBV18, the J gene TRBJ2-1; 11 nucleotides line up with TRBD2. The CDR3 loop spans 16 amino acids. The junction had 1 base not matched to a gene; V was cut back by 0 bases and J by 3 bases. Germline V gene data show CDR1 as KGHSH and CDR2 as LQKENI. The whole variable domain, remainder taken from reference TRBV18 and TRBJ2-1, is NAGVMQNPRHLVRRRGQEARLRCSPMKGHSHVYWYRQLPEEGLKFMVYLQKENIIDESGMPKERFSAEFPKEGPSILRIQQVVRGDSAAYFCASSPPGLADYNEQFFGPGTRLTVL.